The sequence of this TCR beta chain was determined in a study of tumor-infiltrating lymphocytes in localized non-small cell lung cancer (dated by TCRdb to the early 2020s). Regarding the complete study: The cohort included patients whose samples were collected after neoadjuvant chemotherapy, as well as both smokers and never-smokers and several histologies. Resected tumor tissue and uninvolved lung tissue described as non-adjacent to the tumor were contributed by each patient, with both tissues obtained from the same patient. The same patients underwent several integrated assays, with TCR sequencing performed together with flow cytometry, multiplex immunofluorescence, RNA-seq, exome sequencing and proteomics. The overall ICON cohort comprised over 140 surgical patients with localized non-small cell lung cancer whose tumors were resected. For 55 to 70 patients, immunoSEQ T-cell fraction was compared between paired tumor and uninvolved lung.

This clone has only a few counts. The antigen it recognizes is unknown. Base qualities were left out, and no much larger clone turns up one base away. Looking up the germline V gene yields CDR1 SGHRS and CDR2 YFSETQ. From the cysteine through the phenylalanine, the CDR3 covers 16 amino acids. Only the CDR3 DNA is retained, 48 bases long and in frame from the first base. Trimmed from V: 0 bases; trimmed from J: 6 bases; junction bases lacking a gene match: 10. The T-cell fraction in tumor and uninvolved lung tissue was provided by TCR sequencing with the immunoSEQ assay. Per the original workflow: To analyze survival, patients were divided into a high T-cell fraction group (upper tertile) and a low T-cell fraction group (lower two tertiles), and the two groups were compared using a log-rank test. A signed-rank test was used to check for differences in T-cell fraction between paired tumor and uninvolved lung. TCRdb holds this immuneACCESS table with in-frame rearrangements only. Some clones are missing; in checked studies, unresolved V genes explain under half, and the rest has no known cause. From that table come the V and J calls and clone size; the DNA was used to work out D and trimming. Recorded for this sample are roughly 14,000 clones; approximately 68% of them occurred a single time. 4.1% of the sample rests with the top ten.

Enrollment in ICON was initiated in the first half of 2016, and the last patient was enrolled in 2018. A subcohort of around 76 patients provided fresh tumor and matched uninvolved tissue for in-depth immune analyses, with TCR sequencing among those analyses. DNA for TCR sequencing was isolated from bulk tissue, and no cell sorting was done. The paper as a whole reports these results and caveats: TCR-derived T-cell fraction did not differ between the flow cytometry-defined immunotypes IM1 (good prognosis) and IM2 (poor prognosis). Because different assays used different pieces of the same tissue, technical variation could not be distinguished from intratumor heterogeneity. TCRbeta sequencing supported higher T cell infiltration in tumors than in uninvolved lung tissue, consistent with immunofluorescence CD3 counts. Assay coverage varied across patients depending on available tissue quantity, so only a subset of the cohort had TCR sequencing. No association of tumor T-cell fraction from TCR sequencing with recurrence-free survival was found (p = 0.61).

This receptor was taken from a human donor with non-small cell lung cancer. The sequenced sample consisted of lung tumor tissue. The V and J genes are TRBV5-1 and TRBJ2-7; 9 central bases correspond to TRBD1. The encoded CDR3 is CASSLGSGTGFGEQYF. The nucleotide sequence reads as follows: TGCGCCAGCAGCTTGGGCTCCGGGACAGGGTTTGGCGAGCAGTACTTC.